The 8 T cell receptor beta chains below were found in one sample sequenced in a study of blood T cell repertoires in COVID-19 (dated by TCRdb to 2018 to 2021). Library preparation was by the immunoSEQ multiplex PCR assay. TCRdb carries this immuneACCESS record with in-frame sequences only. Its versions omit some clonotypes, under half of them owing to an unresolved V gene in the studies checked, with the rest unexplained. This sample comprises a few hundred thousand clones, approximately 85% of them detected only once. The ten largest clones add up to roughly 7.8% of the sample. What was sequenced was peripheral blood. The receptor set was obtained from a human donor in a cohort sampled during active COVID-19.

This rearrangement joins TRBV4-2 to TRBJ2-7; D remains unclear. Trimming left V 0 bases short and J 5 bases short, with 14 bases between. Germline lookup yields CDR1 LGHNA and CDR2 YNFKEQ. There are 15 residues in the CDR3. CDR3 nucleotide sequence: TGTGCCAGCAGCCAAGATTTACGGCAGAGCGACGAGCAGTACTTC. Encoded protein: CASSQDLRQSDEQYF.

This clone has a single count. The gene calls are TRBV9 and TRBJ1-2; 8 positions agree with TRBD1. The CDR3 is made up of 16 amino acids. The V segment lost 3 bases and the J segment 3 bases; nucleotides outside the gene matches: 10. Germline V gene lookup returns CDR1 SGDLS and CDR2 YYNGEE. As DNA, the CDR3 is TGTGCCAGCAGCGGAACCGGACAGGGATTTGACTATGGCTACACCTTC. Its protein is CASSGTGQGFDYGYTF.

This sequence joins TRBV3-1 (or the pseudogene TRBV3-2) and TRBJ2-3; D unclear. This CDR3 contains 11 residues. The germline V and J ends were trimmed by 2 bases and 6 bases, with 3 bases remaining between them. Germline CDR1 and CDR2: LGHDT and YNNKEL (reference sequence). The CDR3 sequence: CASSQLDTQYF. CDR3 sequence (DNA): TGTGCCAGCAGCCAACTGGATACGCAGTATTTT.

The chain carries TRBV27 and TRBJ1-2; 8 nucleotides line up with TRBD1. This CDR3 contains 15 residues. Trimming at V came to 2 bases and at J to 4 bases, leaving 6 bases not matched to a gene. Germline V gene sequence: CDR1 MNHEY, CDR2 SMNVEV (reference sequence). The CDR3 DNA reads as TGTGCCAGCAGTTTAGGACAGGGAAACTTCTATGGCTACACCTTC. Its translation is CASSLGQGNFYGYTF.

The rearrangement uses TRBV5-1 and TRBJ2-3; D perhaps matches TRBD2 (6 bases). Germline lookup yields CDR1 SGHRS and CDR2 YFSETQ. Trimming cost V 2 bases and J 5 bases, with 9 bases left between them. This CDR3 has 13 residues. The CDR3 DNA follows: TGCGCCAGCAGCTTCGGGGGTGAAGATACGCAGTATTTT. It translates to CASSFGGEDTQYF. Full variable domain (outside the CDR3, taken from reference TRBV5-1 and TRBJ2-3): KAGVTQTPRYLIKTRGQQVTLSCSPISGHRSVSWYQQTPGQGLQFLFEYFSETQRNKGNFPGRFSGRQFSNSRSEMNVSTLELGDSALYLCASSFGGEDTQYFGPGTRLTVL.

The chain couples TRBV15 to TRBJ1-4; 7 positions agree with TRBD1. V lost 3 bases and J lost 6; bases outside the gene matches: 7. Germline V gene sequence: CDR1 LNHNV, CDR2 YYDKDF (reference sequence). CDR3 length: 15 residues. CDR3 sequence (DNA): TGTGCCACCAGCAGGCGGGACAGCAGATATGAAAAACTGTTTTTT. It specifies CATSRRDSRYEKLFF.

A few counts support this clone. This chain uses TRBV29-1 with TRBJ1-2; 8 nucleotides agree with TRBD1. This CDR3 spans 14 amino acids. Germline V gives CDR1 SQVTM, CDR2 ANQGSEA. Trimming at V came to 5 bases and at J to 6 bases, leaving 11 bases not matched to a gene. CDR3 nucleotide sequence: TGCAGCGTTATATCAGGGGGCCGCGGGGATGGCTACACCTTC. Residues: CSVISGGRGDGYTF.

The CDR3 loop is CAWDPDRTGVMNTEAFF. The CDR3 bases are TGTGCCTGGGATCCGGACAGAACGGGCGTAATGAACACTGAAGCTTTCTTT. J is TRBJ1-1 and V is TRBV30; D may be TRBD1 (6 bases). Germline lookup yields CDR1 GTSNPN and CDR2 SVGIG (reference sequence). V was shortened by 5 bases and J by 0 bases, with 22 bases between the two germline ends. The CDR3 is 17 amino acids. The full variable domain, rest sourced from reference TRBV30 and TRBJ1-1, is SQTIHQWPATLVQPVGSPLSLECTVEGTSNPNLYWYRQAAGRGLQLLFYSVGIGQISSEVPQNLSASRPQDRQFILSSKKLLLSDSGFYLCAWDPDRTGVMNTEAFFGQGTRLTVV.